This record concerns one TCR beta chain sequence. The protocol was immunoSEQ multiplex PCR, while the TCRdb copy is restricted to in-frame clones and leaves out a portion. The top ten clones hold more than 0.01% of a sample with about 540,000 clones, approximately 78% of them seen once. The data stem from a study of shared T cell receptors in the human thymus. Looked up from germline, CDR1 is SEHNR and CDR2 is FQNEAQ (reference sequence). This CDR3 has 17 residues. The V segment lost 4 bases and the J segment 5 bases; nucleotides outside the gene matches: 11. This same sample was also part of a study on human thymus T cells. That paper notes: The study used thymus tissue resected during corrective heart surgery. Seemingly biased V and J gene usage marked thymic and blood repertoires. Related studies noted strongly shared thymic repertoires across unrelated people.

Sequencing used thymocytes. The receptor's source is a boy under two years old with a congenital heart defect. The V gene is TRBV7-9, the J gene TRBJ2-1; TRBD1 matches 10 bases. The CDR3 DNA sequence: TGTGCCAGCAGCTCCGAAGCCCCGGGACAGGGGAACAATGAGCAGTTCTTC. Translated: CASSSEAPGQGNNEQFF.